The clone carrying this T cell receptor beta chain was recorded many times. What it binds is not known. Construction of the TCRbeta library involved unique molecular identifiers. TCRdb re-analysed the PCR reads in MiXCR, keeping a single row per CDR3 protein. The sample lists over 15,000 distinct CDR3 sequences, approximately 13% occurring once. This sample is drawn from a study of T-cell reconstitution after alpha-beta-depleted transplantation in children. Study results and limitations: T cells produced anew were the main source of T-cell counts and diversity one year after transplant. Several hundred expanded graft clones reportedly were the source of alpha-beta T cells about two months after transplant. The study traced high day-60 TCRbeta diversity in some patients to surviving recipient T cells and thymic progenitors.

CDR1 is SGDLS, CDR2 YYNGEE, per germline. V was pared by 3 bases and J by 7 bases, with 9 bases of the junction left unmatched. This CDR3 comprises 15 residues. The receptor comes from a female patient aged 2-15 years who had a stem cell transplant for congenital amegakaryocytic thrombocytopenia, so the T cells may come from the graft donor. The material sequenced was PBMCs, mostly from graft donor cells, taken 60 days after TCRalphabeta/CD19-depleted stem cell transplant. The rearrangement uses TRBV9 and TRBJ2-1; 8 bases are a match to TRBD2. CDR3 loop: CASSDVAGGGNEQFF. CDR3 nucleotides: TGTGCCAGCAGCGACGTCGCGGGAGGCGGAAATGAGCAGTTCTTC.